The rows below give T cell receptor beta chains drawn from one sample of a study of blood T cell repertoires in COVID-19. The protocol was immunoSEQ multiplex PCR, while the TCRdb copy is restricted to in-frame clones and leaves out a portion. The table has some 250,000 clones, roughly 86% seen once; the top ten hold approximately 6.8%. The sequencing input was peripheral blood. The receptors derive from a woman in her 70s with active or convalescent COVID-19. CDR3s include the opening cysteine and the closing phenylalanine or tryptophan. The listing skips clone size in some rows; elsewhere it reads once, few, many or a size class.

CASSLRQGYEQYF,NA,TRBV19,TRBJ2-7
CASRLSPQIHLHF,NA,TRBV5-6,TRBJ1-6
CASSLSRLETQYF,NA,TRBV5-1,TRBJ2-5
CASSAGGTSGNTIYF,NA,TRBV10-1,TRBJ1-3
CATSPGGSGSLRDEKLFF,few,TRBV24-1,TRBJ1-4
CASSLGNRVGVAKNIQYF,NA,TRBV5-4,TRBJ2-4
CASKGARTEAFF,NA,TRBV25-1,TRBJ1-1
CASSFPRLGQGQETQYF,NA,TRBV7-2,TRBJ2-5
CSVDEGANTGELFF,NA,TRBV29-1,TRBJ2-2
CASATGVTEAFF,NA,TRBV6-5,TRBJ1-1
CASSIAQGGSYGYTF,NA,TRBV19,TRBJ1-2
CASSYSGALYNEQFF,NA,TRBV11-2,TRBJ2-1
CASRADRVYGYTF,NA,TRBV3-1/TRBV3-2,TRBJ1-2
CASSSDTNSYNEQFF,NA,TRBV5-4,TRBJ2-1
CASSEWASGSSGNTIYF,NA,TRBV7-3,TRBJ1-3
CASSEAPGLRNTIYF,NA,TRBV6-1,TRBJ1-3
CASSPLLAGGRTDTQYF,NA,TRBV4-1,TRBJ2-3
CATLRPGNANEQFF,NA,TRBV19,TRBJ2-1
CATWTSGGLYNEQFF,NA,TRBV10-3,TRBJ2-1
CASSSYSGDTDTQYF,NA,TRBV9,TRBJ2-3
CASSLGVGQVTGSEQYF,NA,TRBV11-2,TRBJ2-7
CATSEGGISNQPQHF,NA,TRBV24-1,TRBJ1-5
CASSLGASGAPRSEQFF,NA,TRBV7-2,TRBJ2-1
CASSLVADKRGYTF,few,TRBV7-2,TRBJ1-2
CASRMQGADTQYF,NA,TRBV12-3/TRBV12-4,TRBJ2-3
CASKSLRGHTEAFF,NA,TRBV19,TRBJ1-1
CASSVRDARTDTQYF,NA,TRBV9,TRBJ2-3
CASSPATAYEQYF,NA,TRBV18,TRBJ2-7